This T cell receptor (beta chain) comes out of a study of blood T cell repertoires in COVID-19. Generated by immunoSEQ multiplex PCR, the TCRdb table keeps only in-frame clones and is missing some. The table has roughly 180,000 clones, approximately 90% seen once. Trimming cost V 1 base and J 5 bases, with 13 bases left between them. CDR1 and CDR2 from the germline V gene are SGHNT and YYREEE (reference sequence). The CDR3 loop spans 15 amino acids. The chain couples TRBV5-4 to TRBJ2-1; no reliable D call. The specimen sequenced was peripheral blood. The clonotype originates from a woman between 25 and 40 years old with active or convalescent COVID-19. CDR3 sequence (DNA): TGTGCCAGCAGCTTGAACAGATTAATCGACAATGAGCAGTTCTTC. Translated: CASSLNRLIDNEQFF.